This T cell receptor beta chain was identified during a study of shared clonotypes between healthy human individuals. CDR1 MNHEY and CDR2 SMNVEV come from the germline V gene (reference sequence). Losses at the gene ends were 3 bases for V and 4 bases for J; bases not matched to a gene: 3. CDR3 length: 14 amino acids. Adult donors, all healthy and HIV-negative, had no recent acute infections or vaccinations. Produced via immunoSEQ multiplex PCR; TCRdb's table is partial and in-frame only. The table records roughly 2 million clones, approximately 94% of them present only once. The receptor's source is a man aged 18 to 35 in good health. Specimen: naive CD4+ T cells sorted from blood. Subset noted: CD45RA+ positively selected. V gene TRBV27 combines with J gene TRBJ2-3; 8 bases are shared with TRBD1. CDR3 nucleotide sequence: TGTGCCAGCAGTTTGGGCAGGGGGCCAGATACGCAGTATTTT. This sequence encodes CASSLGRGPDTQYF.